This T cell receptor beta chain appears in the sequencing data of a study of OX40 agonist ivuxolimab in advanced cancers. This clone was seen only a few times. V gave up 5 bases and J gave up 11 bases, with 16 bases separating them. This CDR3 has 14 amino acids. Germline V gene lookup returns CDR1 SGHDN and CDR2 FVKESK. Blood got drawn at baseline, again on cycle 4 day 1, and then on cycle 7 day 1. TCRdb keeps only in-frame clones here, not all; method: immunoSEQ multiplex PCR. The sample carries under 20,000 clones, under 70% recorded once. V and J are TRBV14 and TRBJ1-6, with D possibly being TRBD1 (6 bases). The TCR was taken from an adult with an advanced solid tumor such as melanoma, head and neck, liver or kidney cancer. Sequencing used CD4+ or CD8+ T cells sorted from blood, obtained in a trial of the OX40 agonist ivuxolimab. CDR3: CASSGTRYGAPLHF. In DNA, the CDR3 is TGTGCCAGCAGCGGGACACGGTACGGAGCACCCCTCCACTTT.